Here is one T cell receptor beta chain with its context. Germline CDR1 MNHEY, CDR2 SVGAGI. V gave up 2 bases and J gave up 9 bases; unmatched junction bases: 4. This CDR3 has 13 residues. These data originate in a study of T cell clones after liver transplantation. Assay: immunoSEQ multiplex PCR; the TCRdb copy retains only in-frame clones and omits some. The sample has about 6,200 clones; 80% are singletons. The sequence was obtained from a human patient who received a liver transplant. Some of the T cells may derive from the graft donor. This chain connects TRBV6-5 to TRBJ2-3; 8 nucleotides match TRBD2. The sequencing used CD8+ T cells from blood, collected 46 months after liver transplant. The CDR3 nucleotides are TGTGCCAGCAGTTACGGTTCTAGCGGGACGCAGTATTTT. Translating gives CASSYGSSGTQYF.